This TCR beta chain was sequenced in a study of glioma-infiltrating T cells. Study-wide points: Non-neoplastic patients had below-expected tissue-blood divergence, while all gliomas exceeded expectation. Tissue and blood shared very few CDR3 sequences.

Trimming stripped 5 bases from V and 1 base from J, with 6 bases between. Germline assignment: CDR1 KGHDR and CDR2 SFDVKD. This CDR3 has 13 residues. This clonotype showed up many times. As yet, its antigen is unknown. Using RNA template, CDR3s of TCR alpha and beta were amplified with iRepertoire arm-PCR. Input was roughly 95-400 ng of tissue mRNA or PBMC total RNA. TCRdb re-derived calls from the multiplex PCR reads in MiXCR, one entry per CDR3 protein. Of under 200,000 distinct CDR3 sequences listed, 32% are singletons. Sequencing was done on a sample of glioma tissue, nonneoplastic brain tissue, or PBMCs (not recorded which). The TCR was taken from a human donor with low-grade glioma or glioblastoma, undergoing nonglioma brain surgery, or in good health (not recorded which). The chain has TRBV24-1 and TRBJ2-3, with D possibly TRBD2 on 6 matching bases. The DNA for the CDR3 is TGTGCCACCAGTGGGAGGGGCACAGATACGCAGTATTTT. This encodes CATSGRGTDTQYF.